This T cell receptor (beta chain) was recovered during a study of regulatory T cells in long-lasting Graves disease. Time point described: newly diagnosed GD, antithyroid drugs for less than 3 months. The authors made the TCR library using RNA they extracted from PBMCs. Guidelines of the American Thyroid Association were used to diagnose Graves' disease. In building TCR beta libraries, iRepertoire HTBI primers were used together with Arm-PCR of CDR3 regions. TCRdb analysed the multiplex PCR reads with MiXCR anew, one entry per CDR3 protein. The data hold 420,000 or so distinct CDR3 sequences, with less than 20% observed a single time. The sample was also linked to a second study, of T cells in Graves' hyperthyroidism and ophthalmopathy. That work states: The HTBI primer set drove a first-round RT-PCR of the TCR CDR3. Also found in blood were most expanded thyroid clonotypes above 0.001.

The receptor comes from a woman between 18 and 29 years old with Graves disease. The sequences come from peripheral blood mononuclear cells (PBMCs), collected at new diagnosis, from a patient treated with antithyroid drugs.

CDR3 nucleotide sequence: TGTGCCTGGAACCTGGGGACTAGCGAGGCAGATACGCAGTATTTT. Its protein is CAWNLGTSEADTQYF. This rearrangement joins TRBV30 to TRBJ2-3; 10 bases match TRBD2. This CDR3 region has 15 residues. V shed 4 bases, J shed 4 bases, and the junction held 8 bases outside the gene matches. The V gene's germline CDR1 is GTSNPN and CDR2 SVGIG (reference sequence). Using reference TRBV30 and TRBJ2-3 for the parts outside the CDR3, the full variable domain is SQTIHQWPATLVQPVGSPLSLECTVEGTSNPNLYWYRQAAGRGLQLLFYSVGIGQISSEVPQNLSASRPQDRQFILSSKKLLLSDSGFYLCAWNLGTSEADTQYFGPGTRLTVL.